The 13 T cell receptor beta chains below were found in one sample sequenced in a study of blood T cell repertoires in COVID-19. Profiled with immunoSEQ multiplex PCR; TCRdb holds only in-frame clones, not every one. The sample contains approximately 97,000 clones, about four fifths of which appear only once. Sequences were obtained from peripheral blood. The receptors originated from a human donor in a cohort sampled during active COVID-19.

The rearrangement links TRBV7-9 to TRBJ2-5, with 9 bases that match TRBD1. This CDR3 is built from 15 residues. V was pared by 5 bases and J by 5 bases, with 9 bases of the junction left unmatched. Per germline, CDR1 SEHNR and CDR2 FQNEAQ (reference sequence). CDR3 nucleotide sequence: TGTGCCAGCAGCCAGGCTACAGGGGGCAGGGAGACCCAGTACTTC. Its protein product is CASSQATGGRETQYF.

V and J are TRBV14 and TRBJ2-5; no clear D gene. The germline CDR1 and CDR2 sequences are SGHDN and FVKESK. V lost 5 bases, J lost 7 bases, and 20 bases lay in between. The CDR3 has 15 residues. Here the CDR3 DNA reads TGTGCCAGCAGCTCAGGATTTTCAGTTATGGGGACCCAGTACTTC. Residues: CASSSGFSVMGTQYF.

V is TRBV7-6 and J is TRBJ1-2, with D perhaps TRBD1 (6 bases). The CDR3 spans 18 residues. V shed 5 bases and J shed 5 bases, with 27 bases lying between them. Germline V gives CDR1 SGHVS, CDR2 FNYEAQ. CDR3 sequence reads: CASSPKPDSPTLIYGYTF. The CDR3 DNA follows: TGTGCCAGCAGCCCAAAGCCGGACAGTCCAACACTAATTTATGGCTACACCTTC.

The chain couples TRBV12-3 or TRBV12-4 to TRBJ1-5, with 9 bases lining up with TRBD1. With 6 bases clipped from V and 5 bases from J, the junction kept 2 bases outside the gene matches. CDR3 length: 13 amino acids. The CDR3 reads CASRGQGHQPQHF. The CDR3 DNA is TGTGCCAGCAGGGGACAGGGACATCAGCCCCAGCATTTT.

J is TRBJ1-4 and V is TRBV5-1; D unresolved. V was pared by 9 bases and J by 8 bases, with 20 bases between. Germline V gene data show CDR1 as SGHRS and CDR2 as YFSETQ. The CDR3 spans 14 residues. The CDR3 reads CAIPFTEADEKLFF. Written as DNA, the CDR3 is TGCGCCATCCCTTTTACTGAAGCGGACGAAAAACTGTTTTTT.

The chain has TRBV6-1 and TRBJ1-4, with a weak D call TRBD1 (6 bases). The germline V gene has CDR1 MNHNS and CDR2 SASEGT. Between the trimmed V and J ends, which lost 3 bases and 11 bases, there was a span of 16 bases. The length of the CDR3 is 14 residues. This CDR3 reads CASSDGGTQGKLFF. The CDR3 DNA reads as TGTGCCAGCAGTGACGGGGGGACCCAGGGGAAACTGTTTTTT.

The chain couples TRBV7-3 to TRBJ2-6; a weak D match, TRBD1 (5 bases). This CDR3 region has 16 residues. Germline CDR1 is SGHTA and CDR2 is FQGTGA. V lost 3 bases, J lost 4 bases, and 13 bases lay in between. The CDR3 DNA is TGTGCCAGCAGCTTTAAGTTAGGGGCCGGGGCCAACGTCCTGACTTTC. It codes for CASSFKLGAGANVLTF.

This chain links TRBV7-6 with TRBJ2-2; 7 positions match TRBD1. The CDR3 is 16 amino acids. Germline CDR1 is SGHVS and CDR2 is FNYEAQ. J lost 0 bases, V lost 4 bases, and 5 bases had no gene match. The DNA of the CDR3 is TGTGCCAGCAGCTACCGACAGGGAGCGAACACCGGGGAGCTGTTTTTT. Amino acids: CASSYRQGANTGELFF. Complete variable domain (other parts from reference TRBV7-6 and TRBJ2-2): GAGVSQSPRYKVTKRGQDVALRCDPISGHVSLYWYRQALGQGPEFLTYFNYEAQQDKSGLPNDRFSAERPEGSISTLTIQRTEQRDSAMYRCASSYRQGANTGELFFGEGSRLTVL.

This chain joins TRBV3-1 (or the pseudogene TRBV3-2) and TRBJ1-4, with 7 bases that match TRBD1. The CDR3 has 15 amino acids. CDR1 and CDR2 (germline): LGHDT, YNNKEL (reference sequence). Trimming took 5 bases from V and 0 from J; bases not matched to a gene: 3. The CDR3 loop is CASSRQGATNEKLFF. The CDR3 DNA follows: TGTGCCAGCAGCAGACAGGGTGCAACTAATGAAAAACTGTTTTTT.

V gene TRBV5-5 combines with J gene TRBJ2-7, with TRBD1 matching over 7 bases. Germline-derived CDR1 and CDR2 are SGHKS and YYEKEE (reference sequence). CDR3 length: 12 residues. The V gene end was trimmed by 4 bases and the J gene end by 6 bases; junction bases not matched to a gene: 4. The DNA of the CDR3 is TGTGCCAGCAGCCAAACAGGGGTCGAGCAGTACTTC. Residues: CASSQTGVEQYF.

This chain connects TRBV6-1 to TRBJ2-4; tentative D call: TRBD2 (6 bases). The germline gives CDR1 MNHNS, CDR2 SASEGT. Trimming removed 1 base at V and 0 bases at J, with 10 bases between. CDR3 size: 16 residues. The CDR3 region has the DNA TGTGCCAGCAGTGAAGAACCGGGACTAGCCAAAAACATTCAGTACTTC. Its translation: CASSEEPGLAKNIQYF.

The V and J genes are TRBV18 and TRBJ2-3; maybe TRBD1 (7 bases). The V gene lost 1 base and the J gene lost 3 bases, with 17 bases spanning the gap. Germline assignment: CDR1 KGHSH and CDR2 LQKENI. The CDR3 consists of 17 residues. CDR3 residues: CASSPRFGPGGTDTQYF. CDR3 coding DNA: TGTGCCAGCTCACCACGATTCGGCCCAGGGGGGACAGATACGCAGTATTTT.

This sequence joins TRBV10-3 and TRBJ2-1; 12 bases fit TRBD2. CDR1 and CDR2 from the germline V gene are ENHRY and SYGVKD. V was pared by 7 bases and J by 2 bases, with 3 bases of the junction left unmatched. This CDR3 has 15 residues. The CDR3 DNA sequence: TGTGCCATCACCCGGACTAGCGGGGCCTACAATGAGCAGTTCTTC. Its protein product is CAITRTSGAYNEQFF.